These 27 T cell receptor beta chains were all obtained from the same sample, sequenced in a study of T cells after yellow fever vaccination. One entry per CDR3 protein, called by TCRdb with MiXCR from the 5' RACE reads. The sample has 340,000 or so distinct CDR3 sequences; around an eighth are singletons. Sequences were derived from CD4+ T cells sorted from PBMCs, sampled 15 days after the yellow fever booster vaccination. The origin of the receptors is a man between 18 and 35 years old who received the YFV17D yellow fever vaccine.

The J gene is TRBJ2-5, the V gene TRBV11-3; possible D gene TRBD2, 6 bases. Trimming removed 8 bases from V and 5 bases from J, with 21 bases in between. This CDR3 comprises 15 residues. CDR1 and CDR2 from the germline V gene are SGHNT and YENEEA. The DNA of the CDR3 is TGTGCCAGCTCGGTTCGGGCGGGGCGCGGGGAGACCCAGTACTTC. Encoded protein: CASSVRAGRGETQYF.

This chain links TRBV6-5 with TRBJ1-2, with D perhaps TRBD1 (5 bases). The CDR3 contains 12 residues. Germline V lookup: CDR1 MNHEY, CDR2 SVGAGI. Trimming cost V 8 bases and J 4 bases, with 11 bases left between them. CDR3 DNA sequence: TGTGCCAGCGGAGGGGTCGTCTATGGCTACACCTTC. As protein: CASGGVVYGYTF.

The V call is TRBV7-9, the J call TRBJ1-2; no clear D gene. The CDR3 totals 14 residues. CDR1 is SEHNR, CDR2 FQNEAQ, per germline (reference sequence). Trimming pared 2 bases from V and 1 base from J, leaving 8 bases between. This CDR3 reads CASSLPEINYGYTF. The CDR3, as DNA: TGTGCCAGCAGCTTACCAGAAATTAACTATGGCTACACCTTC.

This clonotype was seen more than once but under ten times. V and J are TRBV18 and TRBJ1-5, with a weak D call TRBD1 (5 bases). This CDR3 comprises 15 residues. Germline values: CDR1 KGHSH, CDR2 LQKENI. Trimming cost V 3 bases and J 5 bases, with 14 bases left between them. CDR3 in amino acids: CASSPGGGADQPQHF. Here the CDR3 DNA reads TGTGCCAGCTCACCGGGGGGGGGTGCCGATCAGCCCCAGCATTTT.

The table lists this clonotype with many counts. The chain links TRBV5-1 to TRBJ2-3; D is ambiguous. Germline V gene lookup returns CDR1 SGHRS and CDR2 YFSETQ. V lost 0 bases and J 2 bases, leaving 7 bases between the germline ends. The CDR3 loop spans 14 amino acids. The CDR3 nucleotides are TGCGCCAGCAGCTTGGACTTTTCCACAGATACGCAGTATTTT. This encodes CASSLDFSTDTQYF.

This clonotype came up a few times. V and J are TRBV7-2 and TRBJ2-3, with TRBD1 as a possible D gene (6 bases). V was cut by 5 bases and J by 6 bases, with 9 bases left in between. This CDR3 region has 12 residues. The germline gives CDR1 SGHTA, CDR2 FQGNSA. The CDR3 nucleotides read TGTGCCAGCAGCCGACAGGAGGATACGCAGTATTTT. Translation: CASSRQEDTQYF.

This clonotype was seen a few times. The chain links TRBV11-2 to TRBJ2-1; the match to TRBD2 covers 9 bases. The V gene end was trimmed by 1 base and the J gene end by 13 bases; junction bases not matched to a gene: 8. Per germline, CDR1 SGHAT and CDR2 FQNNGV. The CDR3 totals 14 residues. CDR3 sequence: CASSLAPGLANQFF. In nucleotides, the CDR3 is TGTGCCAGCAGCTTAGCACCCGGACTAGCGAATCAGTTCTTC.

The table lists this clonotype with a few counts. J is TRBJ2-7 and V is TRBV2, with 12 bases identical to TRBD2. The junction had 7 bases not matched to a gene; V was cut back by 6 bases and J by 4 bases. Germline CDR1 SNHLY, CDR2 FYNNEI. This CDR3 spans 15 amino acids. The CDR3 reads CASRGGTSGLYEQYV. The CDR3 nucleotides are TGTGCCAGCAGAGGGGGGACTAGCGGGTTATACGAGCAGTACGTC.

This chain connects TRBV14 to TRBJ2-3; D could derive from TRBD1 or TRBD2 (6 bases each). The CDR3 consists of 16 residues. The V gene lost 1 base and the J gene lost 6 bases, with 17 bases spanning the gap. CDR1 is SGHDN and CDR2 is FVKESK in the germline V gene. CDR3 sequence: CASSQAGLQGWDTQYF. The CDR3 region has the DNA TGTGCCAGCAGCCAAGCGGGACTCCAGGGGTGGGATACGCAGTATTTT.

This clonotype was counted at least ten times. The V call is TRBV7-9, the J call TRBJ2-6; 12 bases match TRBD1. The germline V gene encodes CDR1 SEHNR and CDR2 FQNEAQ (reference sequence). This CDR3 has 17 amino acids. Trimming at V came to 2 bases and at J to 5 bases, leaving 4 bases not matched to a gene. Here the CDR3 reads CASSLRDRGRRANVLTF. Written as DNA, the CDR3 is TGTGCCAGCAGCTTACGGGACAGGGGGCGACGGGCCAACGTCCTGACTTTC.

The chain uses TRBV7-2 and TRBJ1-5, with D unresolved. The CDR3 has 13 residues. V gave up 0 bases and J gave up 5 bases, with 5 bases separating them. CDR1 and CDR2 (germline): SGHTA, FQGNSA. The CDR3 DNA sequence: TGTGCCAGCAGCTTAGCGGCCTATCAGCCCCAGCATTTT. Translating gives CASSLAAYQPQHF.

J is TRBJ2-5 and V is TRBV4-2; TRBD2 aligns across 13 bases. Germline values: CDR1 LGHNA, CDR2 YNFKEQ. The CDR3 extends over 17 amino acids. V dropped 2 bases and J dropped 5; count of bases not matched to a gene: 8. The CDR3 DNA follows: TGTGCCAGCAGCCAAAACATCCAGACTAGCGGGGGGGAGACCCAGTACTTC. This translates into CASSQNIQTSGGETQYF.

V usage is TRBV6-2 or TRBV6-3 and J usage is TRBJ2-2; 7 positions agree with TRBD2. Germline V gives CDR1 MNHEY, CDR2 SVGEGT. This CDR3 has 14 residues. J lost 3 bases, V lost 2 bases, and 0 bases had no gene match. DNA of the CDR3: TGTGCCAGCAGTTACCGGGGGGACACCGGGGAGCTGTTTTTT. This sequence encodes CASSYRGDTGELFF.

This chain uses TRBV5-6 with TRBJ1-2; no clear D. With 4 bases removed from V and 7 bases from J, the gap between germline ends came to 14 bases. This CDR3 is built from 13 residues. Germline V gene lookup returns CDR1 SGHDT and CDR2 YYEEEE. CDR3 sequence reads: CASSLGEVPGYTF. The CDR3, as DNA: TGTGCCAGCAGCCTGGGTGAGGTCCCTGGCTACACCTTC.

This sequence joins TRBV6-2 or TRBV6-3 and TRBJ1-4; 7 nucleotides line up with TRBD1. CDR1 MNHEY and CDR2 SVGEGT come from the germline V gene. The CDR3 has 15 amino acids. V shed 2 bases and J 8 bases; nucleotides not matched to a gene: 8. The CDR3 here is CASSYPTGRKEKLFF. In nucleotides, the CDR3 is TGTGCCAGCAGTTACCCGACAGGGAGAAAAGAAAAACTGTTTTTT.

The chain uses TRBV30 and TRBJ1-2; TRBD1 matches at 7 bases. V shed 8 bases, J shed 7 bases, and the junction held 13 bases outside the gene matches. Germline-derived CDR1 and CDR2 are GTSNPN and SVGIG (reference sequence). This CDR3 has 13 amino acids. CDR3 loop: CAESDRFDLGYTF. DNA for the CDR3: TGTGCCGAATCGGACAGGTTTGATCTTGGCTACACCTTC.

J is TRBJ1-1 and V is TRBV7-2; D might be TRBD1 (5 bases). Germline CDR1 and CDR2: SGHTA and FQGNSA. The CDR3 consists of 12 residues. Trimming took off 3 bases at V and 11 bases at J, with 13 bases between the two ends. The CDR3 DNA is TGTGCCAGCAGCTTGGACGGGGCAGGGGCTTTCTTT. Translating gives CASSLDGAGAFF.

This clonotype was seen a few times. The V call is TRBV7-2, the J call TRBJ2-1; D ambiguous. Germline CDR1 SGHTA, CDR2 FQGNSA. Trimming shortened V by 4 bases and J by 3 bases, and 7 bases separated the two germline ends. The CDR3 is 13 residues long. CDR3 amino acids: CASSSTHYNEQFF. CDR3 nucleotide sequence: TGTGCCAGCAGCTCGACACACTACAATGAGCAGTTCTTC. Full variable domain (rest looked up from reference TRBV7-2 and TRBJ2-1): GAGVSQSPSNKVTEKGKDVELRCDPISGHTALYWYRQSLGQGLEFLIYFQGNSAPDKSGLPSDRFSAERTGGSVSTLTIQRTQQEDSAVYLCASSSTHYNEQFFGPGTRLTVL.

The chain is built from TRBV5-1 and TRBJ2-7; 8 positions match TRBD1. Per germline, CDR1 SGHRS and CDR2 YFSETQ. The CDR3 contains 15 residues. V was clipped by 3 bases and J by 0 bases; unmatched bases: 5. CDR3 region: CASSSAGGFSYEQYF. The DNA for the CDR3 is TGCGCCAGCAGCTCAGCAGGGGGCTTCTCCTACGAGCAGTACTTC.

This clonotype was detected only a few times. The chain combines TRBV18 with TRBJ1-5; 12 bases agree with TRBD1. Unmatched junction bases numbered 8, after V lost 3 bases and J lost 2 bases. This CDR3 has 18 amino acids. The germline V gene has CDR1 KGHSH and CDR2 LQKENI. The CDR3 sequence is CASSPGTGGPTGNQPQHF. CDR3 sequence (DNA): TGTGCCAGCTCACCCGGGACAGGGGGCCCGACGGGCAATCAGCCCCAGCATTTT.

This clonotype appeared a few times. The V and J genes are TRBV2 and TRBJ2-5; 8 bases fit TRBD2. V gave up 4 bases and J gave up 5 bases; unmatched junction bases: 9. The CDR3 runs to 15 residues. CDR1 and CDR2 from the germline V gene are SNHLY and FYNNEI. The CDR3 DNA follows: TGTGCCAGCAGTGTTTTTAGCGGGGAGGGGGAGACCCAGTACTTC. Its protein is CASSVFSGEGETQYF.

In this sample, this clonotype turned up many times. The genes are TRBV12-3 or TRBV12-4 and TRBJ2-6, with D unresolved. V lost 7 bases, J lost 0 bases, and 10 bases lay in between. There are 15 residues in the CDR3. The CDR3 DNA sequence: TGTGCCAGCATCCCAGCCGTCTCTGGGGCCAACGTCCTGACTTTC. Amino acids: CASIPAVSGANVLTF.

The J gene is TRBJ2-7, the V gene TRBV7-9, with 10 positions matching TRBD2. Losses at the gene ends were 5 bases for V and 3 bases for J; bases not matched to a gene: 7. The CDR3 length is 15 residues. Germline assignment: CDR1 SEHNR and CDR2 FQNEAQ (reference sequence). The CDR3 DNA reads TGTGCCAGCAGCGCCTCCCTAGCGGGGGTCTACGAGCAGTACTTC. Protein product: CASSASLAGVYEQYF. Based on the CDR3 plus reference TRBV7-9 and TRBJ2-7, the full variable domain is DTGVSQNPRHKITKRGQNVTFRCDPISEHNRLYWYRQTLGQGPEFLTYFQNEAQLEKSRLLSDRFSAERPKGSFSTLEIQRTEQGDSAMYLCASSASLAGVYEQYFGPGTRLTVT.

This clonotype was seen a handful of times. This chain joins TRBV27 and TRBJ2-5, with 12 bases aligning to TRBD2. V dropped 3 bases and J dropped 5; count of bases not matched to a gene: 1. CDR3 length: 14 residues. CDR1 and CDR2 (germline): MNHEY, SMNVEV (reference sequence). CDR3 sequence: CASSFLAGGETQYF. In DNA, the CDR3 is TGTGCCAGCAGTTTCCTAGCGGGGGGGGAGACCCAGTACTTC.

This clonotype was picked up many times. The V call is TRBV5-1, the J call TRBJ1-1; no reliable D call. V lost 3 bases to trimming and J lost 3 bases, with 12 bases between them. This CDR3 is 14 amino acids long. The germline gives CDR1 SGHRS, CDR2 YFSETQ. DNA for the CDR3: TGCGCCAGCAGCTCCCCGGCAGCCCACACTGAAGCTTTCTTT. Protein: CASSSPAAHTEAFF.

This clonotype has just a few counts. V and J are TRBV20-1 and TRBJ2-3, with D unresolved. Germline-derived CDR1 and CDR2 are DFQATT and SNEGSKA (reference sequence). The CDR3 has 12 residues. V was cut by 4 bases and J by 0 bases, with 5 bases left in between. CDR3 region: CSAIGSTDTQYF. The CDR3 region has the DNA TGCAGTGCTATTGGGAGCACAGATACGCAGTATTTT.

V and J are TRBV4-3 and TRBJ1-3; no clear D. With 4 bases removed from V and 0 bases from J, the gap between germline ends came to 13 bases. The CDR3 has 16 amino acids. Looked up from germline, CDR1 is LGHNA and CDR2 is YSLEER. CDR3 residues: CASSRSAGSSGNTIYF. CDR3 DNA sequence: TGCGCCAGCAGCCGCTCAGCTGGCAGCTCTGGAAACACCATATATTTT.